This TCR beta chain was documented in a study of OX40 agonist ivuxolimab in advanced cancers. Study background: Cancers in dose escalation were hepatocellular, melanoma, renal cell and head and neck. A history of anti-PD-1, anti-PD-L1 or anti-CTLA-4 therapy was acceptable, and more than 30% had some. Two cutaneous melanoma patients and one hepatocellular carcinoma patient, three in all, had partial responses.

This clone has a handful of counts. Its specificity is not known. Repertoires were generated with immunoSEQ multiplex PCR, while TCRdb's copy carries only in-frame clones and drops some. Here the sample spans approximately 15,000 clones, around 81% being singletons. Overall study results and limits: At doses 0.1 to 3.0 mg/kg, CD4+ and CD8+ clones expanded.

Trimming removed 10 bases from V and 1 base from J, with 14 bases in between. Germline V gene sequence: CDR1 MDHEN, CDR2 SYDVKM. CDR3 length: 13 amino acids. V and J are TRBV28 and TRBJ2-7, with D tentatively TRBD2 (6 bases). Here the sequenced sample was CD4+ or CD8+ T cells sorted from blood, taken in a trial of the OX40 agonist ivuxolimab. The source of this sequence is an adult with an advanced solid tumor such as melanoma, head and neck, liver or kidney cancer. For the CDR3, the DNA is TGTGCCACCTGGCGGGACGGATCCTACGAGCAGTACTTC. Translating gives CATWRDGSYEQYF. The full variable domain, rest sourced from reference TRBV28 and TRBJ2-7, is DVKVTQSSRYLVKRTGEKVFLECVQDMDHENMFWYRQDPGLGLRLIYFSYDVKMKEKGDIPEGYSVSREKKERFSLILESASTNQTSMYLCATWRDGSYEQYFGPGTRLTVT.